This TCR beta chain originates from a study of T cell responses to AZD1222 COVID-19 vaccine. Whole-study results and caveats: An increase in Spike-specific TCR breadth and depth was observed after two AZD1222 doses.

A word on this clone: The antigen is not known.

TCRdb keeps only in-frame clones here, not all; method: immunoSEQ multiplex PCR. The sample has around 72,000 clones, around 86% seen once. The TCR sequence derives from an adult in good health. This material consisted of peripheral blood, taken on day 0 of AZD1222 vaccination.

CDR3 sequence: CSASISLNTGELFF. The CDR3 coding sequence is TGCAGTGCTAGTATAAGCTTGAACACCGGGGAGCTGTTTTTT. The chain recombines TRBV20-1 with TRBJ2-2; D is ambiguous. Germline V CDR1 and CDR2: DFQATT, SNEGSKA (reference sequence). CDR3 length equals 14 residues. V lost 3 bases, J lost 1 base, and 9 bases lay in between.